This is a list of T cell receptor beta chains from one sample in a study of blood T cell repertoires in COVID-19. Repertoires were generated with immunoSEQ multiplex PCR, while TCRdb's copy carries only in-frame clones and drops some. The sample lists about 230,000 clones, 65% to 85% seen once, with 27% in the top ten. Sample: peripheral blood. These receptors all come from a man aged 35 to 55 with acute or convalescent COVID-19. CDR3s include the opening cysteine and the closing phenylalanine or tryptophan. A D gene is named only where the DNA matches it firmly. Only some rows state a clone size, as once, few, many or a class for expanded clones.

D,size,J,V,DNA,CDR3
NA,NA,TRBJ1-1,TRBV3-1/TRBV3-2,TGTGCCAGCAGAGAGACAGTGACAAACACTGAAGCTTTCTTT,CASRETVTNTEAFF
NA,NA,TRBJ1-2,TRBV18,TGTGCCAGCTCACCCGCCGCAGGTACCCTTTATGGCTACACCTTC,CASSPAAGTLYGYTF
TRBD1,NA,TRBJ1-1,TRBV7-9,TGTGCCAGCACCCGGGACAGGGCGGGAAGGGCTTTCTTT,CASTRDRAGRAFF
TRBD1,NA,TRBJ1-1,TRBV27,TGTGCCAGCAGCCTAACCGGGACAGGGGGCGCGTGGTACACTGAAGCTTTCTTT,CASSLTGTGGAWYTEAFF
NA,NA,TRBJ2-3,TRBV6-5,TGTGCCAGCAGTATAAGCATACAGGATACGCAGTATTTT,CASSISIQDTQYF
NA,NA,TRBJ1-2,TRBV5-6,TGTGCCAGCAGCTTCCTGATGACCCGGGGGGCGGGTGGTGGCTACACCTTC,CASSFLMTRGAGGGYTF
NA,once,TRBJ1-1,TRBV5-1,TGCGCCAGCACCATACCTGGACAGCAGAACACTGAAGCTTTCTTT,CASTIPGQQNTEAFF
TRBD2,many,TRBJ2-2,TRBV9,TGTGCCAGCAGCGTGGGGTCTAGCGGTAACACCGGGGAGCTGTTTTTT,CASSVGSSGNTGELFF
TRBD1,NA,TRBJ1-3,TRBV5-4,TGTGCCAGCAGCCTAGGGACAGGGTCCCTCTCTGGAAACACCATATATTTT,CASSLGTGSLSGNTIYF
NA,NA,TRBJ2-3,TRBV5-6,TGTGCCAGCAGCTCACGACAGGAACCAGATACGCAGTATTTT,CASSSRQEPDTQYF
TRBD2,NA,TRBJ2-3,TRBV2,TGTGCCAGCATGAGGACTAGCGGGGGGTCTAGCACAGATACGCAGTATTTT,CASMRTSGGSSTDTQYF
NA,NA,TRBJ1-2,TRBV7-2,TGTGCCAGCAGCTTAGAGGGTTCAGGGGCTAATGGCTACACCTTC,CASSLEGSGANGYTF
TRBD1,NA,TRBJ1-1,TRBV28,TGTGCCAGCAGTTTAATCAGGGGGTGGATAGGAGCTTTCTTT,CASSLIRGWIGAFF
TRBD1,NA,TRBJ1-1,TRBV6-2/TRBV6-3,TGTGCCAGCAGTACCCGGACAGGGGGCCTGGAATCTTTCTTT,CASSTRTGGLESFF
TRBD2,NA,TRBJ2-7,TRBV27,TGTGCCAGCAGTTTCGACCGTCGGACTAGCGGCTACGAGCAGTACTTC,CASSFDRRTSGYEQYF
TRBD2,NA,TRBJ2-1,TRBV15,TGTGCCACCAGCAGAGAAAGTACGAGGGACTATGGCGGGAGCTCGTATGAGCAGTTCTTC,CATSRESTRDYGGSSYEQFF
NA,NA,TRBJ2-3,TRBV4-3,TGCGCCAGCAGCCAAGACTACAGGGACACAGATACGCAGTATTTT,CASSQDYRDTDTQYF
NA,NA,TRBJ2-1,TRBV6-6,TGTGCCAGCAGTTACGGACTCGGGAATTACAATGAGCAGTTCTTC,CASSYGLGNYNEQFF
NA,NA,TRBJ1-2,TRBV3-1/TRBV3-2,TGTGCCAGCAGCCAAGTGGGAGGGACCACTAACTATGGCTACACCTTC,CASSQVGGTTNYGYTF
TRBD1,NA,TRBJ1-4,TRBV27,TGTGCCAGCAGTACTAGGACAGGGGAGGAACTGTTTTTT,CASSTRTGEELFF
NA,NA,TRBJ2-3,TRBV6-1,TGTGCCAGCAGTGAGGCGGGACGGAGGCGGGATACGCAGTATTTT,CASSEAGRRRDTQYF
NA,NA,TRBJ1-5,TRBV5-8,TGTGCCAGCAGCGCCGGAAAGACAGGATACAATCAGCCCCAGCATTTT,CASSAGKTGYNQPQHF
TRBD1,NA,TRBJ2-2,TRBV5-4,TGTGCCAGCAGCCCCGACAGGGATGGGGAGCTGTTTTTT,CASSPDRDGELFF
TRBD2,NA,TRBJ2-4,TRBV3-1/TRBV3-2,TGTGCCAGCAGCACCTCCGCAGCGGGAGGAGACATTCAGTACTTC,CASSTSAAGGDIQYF
TRBD2,NA,TRBJ2-7,TRBV11-2,TGTGCCAGCAGCTTGAGGGAGGGGCAATACGAGCAGTACTTC,CASSLREGQYEQYF
TRBD1,NA,TRBJ1-1,TRBV12-3/TRBV12-4,TGTGCCAGCAGTTTAGCGTGGGACAGGGCGGCTTTCTTT,CASSLAWDRAAFF
TRBD2,many,TRBJ2-1,TRBV5-1,TGCGCCAGCAGCTTGGTAGGGTTGACTAGCGGGAGACCTCGCTACTACAATGAGCAGTTCTTC,CASSLVGLTSGRPRYYNEQFF
TRBD2,few,TRBJ2-1,TRBV10-3,TGTGCCATCAGTGAGTACTTAGCGGGAGCGGCCTACAATGAGCAGTTCTTC,CAISEYLAGAAYNEQFF